This T cell receptor (beta chain) was obtained from a study of blood T cell repertoires in COVID-19 (dated by TCRdb to about 2020). For the wider study: Samples from collaborators originated in the United States, Italy and Spain and spanned both the acute and convalescent phases of COVID-19. The material from the prospective study consisted of cDNA or gDNA derived from T cells, B-cell-depleted T cells, or PBMCs. The dataset comprised deeply sampled blood TCRbeta repertoires from subjects exposed to, actively infected with, or recovered from COVID-19. The repertoires were released in a freely available public database intended as a resource for research on the immune response to SARS-CoV-2. The samples were drawn from the first 160 participants of the ongoing ImmuneRACE study and from some 1,300 subjects provided by 6 global collaborators. Nearly every sample came with metadata listing a de-identified subject ID, COVID-19 status, age in years and sex. Where available, HLA class I and class II types were obtained from metadata supplied by the sample provider rather than from assay-based typing.

TCRbeta CDR3 regions were amplified from genomic DNA by means of the immunoSEQ Assay, a bias-controlled multiplex PCR. The study's processing was this. The number of nucleated cells in each sample was estimated by amplification of reference gene primers within the assay. To quantify the absolute abundance of each unique TCRbeta CDR3 rearrangement, sequence reads were collapsed and filtered. For each sample, productive Simpson clonality was calculated as the square root of Simpson's diversity index over productive rearrangements. Imported from immuneACCESS, the table was reduced by TCRdb to in-frame sequences with V and J called. These copies leave out some clones; in studies compared against another copy, an unresolved V gene accounts for under half, and the cause of the remainder is not known. Clone size and V and J calls were adopted from that table, with D and trimming inferred from the DNA. For this sample there are about 110,000 clones; roughly four fifths appear just once. Roughly 8.2% of the sample is held by the ten biggest clonotypes.

In the case of this clone: The antigen it binds to is not known. The sample holds no much larger clone one base away, and base qualities are not on file. Other DNA sequences in the same sample also yield this CDR3.

After removal of 6 bases from V and 8 bases from J, the junction retains 3 bases not matched to a gene. CDR1 is given as SEHNR and CDR2 as FQNEAQ, both from the germline V gene (reference sequence). From cysteine to phenylalanine, the CDR3 is 11 amino acids long. Only CDR3 DNA remains: 33 bases, in frame from the first base. What the research found in general, with its limitations: How much clinical and demographic metadata was included differed by source and by participant, and the metadata was provided uncurated.

Each collaborating institution followed its own protocols to collect whole blood in K2EDTA tubes. For TCRbeta analysis, collaborators shipped samples in one of three forms: frozen whole blood, isolated PBMCs, or DNA extracted from either of those sample types. Sequencing was performed on peripheral blood. This TCR was sampled from a man between 65 and 85 years old with acute or convalescent COVID-19. The V and J segments used are TRBV7-9 and TRBJ1-1; TRBD1 aligns with 7 central bases. The CDR3 has the sequence CASSRQGEAFF. The nucleotides are TGTGCCAGCAGTCGACAGGGCGAAGCTTTCTTT.